These 10 T cell receptor beta chains came from one sample sequenced in a study of T cells in Graves' hyperthyroidism and ophthalmopathy. Researchers amplified the TCR beta CDR3 regions from RNA transcripts. A first-round RT-PCR of the TCR CDR3 used the HTBI primer set. TCRdb reprocessed the multiplex PCR reads via MiXCR and lists one record per CDR3 protein. The data show 500,000 to 650,000 distinct CDR3 sequences, approximately 14% seen once. Input material: blood. Receptors were obtained from a woman aged 45-59 years with Graves' ophthalmopathy.

The chain carries TRBV20-1 and TRBJ2-2, with 11 nucleotides matching TRBD2. With 0 bases clipped from V and 6 bases from J, the junction kept 9 bases outside the gene matches. Germline V gene sequence: CDR1 DFQATT, CDR2 SNEGSKA (reference sequence). The CDR3 is 17 amino acids. CDR3 coding DNA: TGCAGTGCTAGAGATGATAGCGGGAGGGCCCTCGCCGGGGAGCTGTTTTTT. Amino acids: CSARDDSGRALAGELFF.

At least ten counts were recorded for this clonotype. DNA for the CDR3: TGCGCCAGCAGCTTGCAGGTGACTACGGGTTCTGAGCAGTTCTTC. This codes for CASSLQVTTGSEQFF. The V and J genes are TRBV5-1 and TRBJ2-1; perhaps TRBD2 as D (5 bases). V was trimmed by 1 base and J by 9 bases, leaving 17 bases between them. The V gene's germline CDR1 is SGHRS and CDR2 YFSETQ. This CDR3 spans 15 amino acids.

J is TRBJ2-7 and V is TRBV14; tentative D call: TRBD2 (5 bases). Trimming shortened V by 2 bases and J by 7 bases, and 12 bases separated the two germline ends. The germline gives CDR1 SGHDN, CDR2 FVKESK. This CDR3 spans 13 amino acids. This CDR3 is CASSQQYTGEQYF. In DNA, the CDR3 is TGTGCCAGCAGCCAACAGTATACGGGGGAGCAGTACTTC.

This chain uses TRBV19 with TRBJ2-2; 12 bases map to TRBD2. Germline trimming cut 3 bases from V and 6 bases from J; bases unmatched to any gene: 17. The CDR3 is 20 residues long. The V gene's germline CDR1 is LNHDA and CDR2 SQIVND (reference sequence). The CDR3 DNA follows: TGTGCCAGTAGTATTCGGAGTGGGCTAGCGGGAGGGCCCCGGGCCGGGGAGCTGTTTTTT. Translation gives CASSIRSGLAGGPRAGELFF.

This clonotype was seen many times. The chain carries TRBV28 and TRBJ2-7; 11 bases match TRBD2. CDR1 and CDR2 (germline): MDHEN, SYDVKM. CDR3 size: 17 residues. V lost 4 bases and J lost 0; bases outside the gene matches: 8. CDR3 sequence (DNA): TGTGCCAGCAGTTCTGGGACTAGCGGTTTAAGCTCCTACGAGCAGTACTTC. Protein: CASSSGTSGLSSYEQYF. Together with reference TRBV28 and TRBJ2-7, the CDR3 gives the full variable domain: DVKVTQSSRYLVKRTGEKVFLECVQDMDHENMFWYRQDPGLGLRLIYFSYDVKMKEKGDIPEGYSVSREKKERFSLILESASTNQTSMYLCASSSGTSGLSSYEQYFGPGTRLTVT.

The chain is built from TRBV27 and TRBJ1-4; tentatively, D is TRBD1 (5 bases). The CDR3 spans 15 residues. Germline V gives CDR1 MNHEY, CDR2 SMNVEV (reference sequence). The V end lost 1 base, the J end lost 0 bases, and 6 bases lay between the germline ends. Here the CDR3 DNA reads TGTGCCAGCAGTTTATGGGGGGCAACTAATGAAAAACTGTTTTTT. It specifies CASSLWGATNEKLFF.

This clonotype appeared many times. The chain employs TRBV27 and TRBJ2-7; TRBD2 aligns across 9 bases. V lost 1 base, J lost 7 bases, and 8 bases stayed unmatched. CDR3 length equals 15 residues. Germline CDR1 reads MNHEY; CDR2 reads SMNVEV (reference sequence). The CDR3 region has the DNA TGTGCCAGCAGTTTATTAGCGGGAGACCCCTCGGAGCAGTACTTC. Its translation: CASSLLAGDPSEQYF.

The rearrangement joins TRBV20-1 to TRBJ2-7; D may be TRBD1 (6 bases). The length of the CDR3 is 15 residues. CDR1 is DFQATT and CDR2 is SNEGSKA in the germline V gene (reference sequence). Trimming stripped 3 bases from V and 3 bases from J, with 18 bases between. The CDR3: CSARGAVGRVYEQYF. The CDR3 region has the DNA TGCAGTGCTAGGGGGGCCGTAGGCAGGGTCTACGAGCAGTACTTC.

This clonotype occurred many times. The J gene is TRBJ1-1, the V gene TRBV6-1, with 7 nucleotides matching TRBD1. The germline gives CDR1 MNHNS, CDR2 SASEGT. The CDR3 loop spans 14 amino acids. The trim removed 1 base at V and 8 bases at J, leaving 7 bases unmatched. CDR3 sequence (DNA): TGTGCCAGCAGTGAAGATCCCAAGACAGGGGAAGCTTTCTTT. Residues: CASSEDPKTGEAFF.

This clonotype has only a few counts. The V call is TRBV12-3 or TRBV12-4, the J call TRBJ2-1; 9 nucleotides align to TRBD1. This CDR3 comprises 12 residues. V shed 5 bases, J shed 10 bases, and the junction held 3 bases outside the gene matches. The CDR3 nucleotides read TGTGCCAGCAGTACAGGGGGCCACGAGCAGTTCTTC. Its protein is CASSTGGHEQFF.